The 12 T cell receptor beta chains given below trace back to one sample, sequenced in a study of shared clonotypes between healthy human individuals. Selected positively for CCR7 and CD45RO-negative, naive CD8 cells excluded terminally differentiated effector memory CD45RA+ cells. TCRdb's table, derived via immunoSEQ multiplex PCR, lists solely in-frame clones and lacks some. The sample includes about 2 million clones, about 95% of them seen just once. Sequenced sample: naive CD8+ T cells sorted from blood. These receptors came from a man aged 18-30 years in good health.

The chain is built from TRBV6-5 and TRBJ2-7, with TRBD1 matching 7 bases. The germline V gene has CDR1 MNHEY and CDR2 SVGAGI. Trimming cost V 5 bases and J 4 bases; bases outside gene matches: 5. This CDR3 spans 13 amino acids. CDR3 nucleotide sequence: TGTGCCAGCAGTGAGCCGACAGGGTACGAGCAGTACTTC. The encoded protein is CASSEPTGYEQYF.

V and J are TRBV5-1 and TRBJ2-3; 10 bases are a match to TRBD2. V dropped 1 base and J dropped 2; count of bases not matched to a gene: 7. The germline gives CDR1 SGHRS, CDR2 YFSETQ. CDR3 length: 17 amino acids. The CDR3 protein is CASSLTPSGSVTDTQYF. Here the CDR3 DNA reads TGCGCCAGCAGCTTGACTCCTAGCGGGAGTGTCACAGATACGCAGTATTTT.

In nucleotides, the CDR3 is TGTGCCAGCAGCCCTCTACTATCGGGACAGGGAGATAATTCACCCCTCCACTTT. This sequence encodes CASSPLLSGQGDNSPLHF. V is TRBV27 and J is TRBJ1-6; TRBD1 agrees at 9 bases. There are 18 residues in the CDR3. Germline V gene data show CDR1 as MNHEY and CDR2 as SMNVEV (reference sequence). Trimming at V came to 6 bases and at J to 5 bases, leaving 14 bases not matched to a gene.

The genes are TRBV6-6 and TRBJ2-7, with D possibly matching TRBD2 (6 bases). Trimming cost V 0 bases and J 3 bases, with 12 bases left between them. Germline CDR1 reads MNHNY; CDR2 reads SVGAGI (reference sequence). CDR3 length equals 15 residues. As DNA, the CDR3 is TGTGCCAGCAGTTACTCGACGGGGGTCGACTACGAGCAGTACTTC. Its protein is CASSYSTGVDYEQYF.

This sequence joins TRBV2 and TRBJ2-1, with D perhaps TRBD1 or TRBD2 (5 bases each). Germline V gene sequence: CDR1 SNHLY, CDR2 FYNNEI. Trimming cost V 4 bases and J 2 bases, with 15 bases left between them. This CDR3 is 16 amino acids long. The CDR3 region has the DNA TGTGCCAGCAGTGGGGGTCGGGACGGAACCTACAATGAGCAGTTCTTC. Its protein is CASSGGRDGTYNEQFF.

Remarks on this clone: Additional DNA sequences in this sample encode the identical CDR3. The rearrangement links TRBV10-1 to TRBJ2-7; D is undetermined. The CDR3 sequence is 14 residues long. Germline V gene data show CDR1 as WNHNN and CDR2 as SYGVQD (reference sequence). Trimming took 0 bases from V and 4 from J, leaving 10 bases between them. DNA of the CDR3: TGCGCCAGCAGTGAGTCGATATCGGGTTACGAGCAGTACTTC. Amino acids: CASSESISGYEQYF.

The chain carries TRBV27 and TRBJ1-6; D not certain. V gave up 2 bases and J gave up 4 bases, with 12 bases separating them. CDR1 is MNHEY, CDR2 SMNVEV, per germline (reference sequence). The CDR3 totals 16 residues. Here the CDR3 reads CASSLRVPLYNSPLHF. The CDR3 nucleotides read TGTGCCAGCAGTTTAAGGGTACCCCTTTATAATTCACCCCTCCACTTT.

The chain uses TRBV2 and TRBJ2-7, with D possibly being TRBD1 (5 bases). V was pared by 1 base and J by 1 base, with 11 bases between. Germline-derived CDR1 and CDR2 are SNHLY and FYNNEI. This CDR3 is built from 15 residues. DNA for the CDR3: TGTGCCAGCAGTGAAGGCAGGGCCATTTCCTACGAGCAGTACTTC. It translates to CASSEGRAISYEQYF.

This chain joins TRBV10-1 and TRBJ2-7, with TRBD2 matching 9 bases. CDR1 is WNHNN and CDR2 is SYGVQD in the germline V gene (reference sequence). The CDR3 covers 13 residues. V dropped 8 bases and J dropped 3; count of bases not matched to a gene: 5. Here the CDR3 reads CASPPSGDYEQYF. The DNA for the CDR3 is TGCGCCAGCCCCCCTAGCGGGGACTACGAGCAGTACTTC.

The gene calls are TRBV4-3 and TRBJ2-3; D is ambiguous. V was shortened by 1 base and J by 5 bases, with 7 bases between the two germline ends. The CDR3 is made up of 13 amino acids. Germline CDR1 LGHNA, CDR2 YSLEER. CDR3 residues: CASSQALEDTQYF. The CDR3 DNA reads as TGCGCCAGCAGCCAAGCTCTGGAAGATACGCAGTATTTT.

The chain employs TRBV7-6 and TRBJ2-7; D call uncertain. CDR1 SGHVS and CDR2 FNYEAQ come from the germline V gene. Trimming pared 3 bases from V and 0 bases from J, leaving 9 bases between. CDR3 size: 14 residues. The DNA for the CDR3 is TGTGCCAGCAGCTTGGCAGCGACCTCCTACGAGCAGTACTTC. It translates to CASSLAATSYEQYF. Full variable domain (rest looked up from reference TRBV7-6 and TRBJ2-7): GAGVSQSPRYKVTKRGQDVALRCDPISGHVSLYWYRQALGQGPEFLTYFNYEAQQDKSGLPNDRFSAERPEGSISTLTIQRTEQRDSAMYRCASSLAATSYEQYFGPGTRLTVT.

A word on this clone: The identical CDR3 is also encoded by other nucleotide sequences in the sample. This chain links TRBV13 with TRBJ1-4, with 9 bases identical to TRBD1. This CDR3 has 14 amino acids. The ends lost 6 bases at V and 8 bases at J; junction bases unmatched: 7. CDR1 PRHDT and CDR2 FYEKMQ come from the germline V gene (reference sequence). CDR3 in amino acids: CASSLQGAREKLFF. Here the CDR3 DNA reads TGTGCCAGCAGTTTACAGGGGGCTAGGGAAAAACTGTTTTTT.